The entry below describes one TCR beta chain. Its matching antigen is unknown. The data are from a study of T cell responses to AZD1222 COVID-19 vaccine. Study-level findings and limits: At baseline, seropositivity was found in only 5 to 7 AZD1222 recipients. Nearly half of unique spike-specific TCRs reportedly avoided B.1.351 and B.1.1.7 mutated regions. Donors in the cohort were predominantly white British and more often female, and clonal diversity was possibly underestimated.

Profiling relied on immunoSEQ multiplex PCR, and the TCRdb table lists in-frame clones only, not all of them. Of 150,000 to 180,000 clones in the sample, roughly nine tenths are singletons; the top ten hold about 19%. The V and J ends lost 6 bases and 1 base respectively, with 13 bases between them. This CDR3 comprises 15 residues. Looked up from germline, CDR1 is SNHLY and CDR2 is FYNNEI. This chain uses TRBV2 with TRBJ1-5; D may be TRBD1 (5 bases). Here the sequenced sample was peripheral blood, taken on day 0 of AZD1222 vaccination. The source is an adult in good health. The DNA for the CDR3 is TGTGCCAGCAGGGGGACCGCGAAAAGCAATCAGCCCCAGCATTTT. Its protein product is CASRGTAKSNQPQHF.